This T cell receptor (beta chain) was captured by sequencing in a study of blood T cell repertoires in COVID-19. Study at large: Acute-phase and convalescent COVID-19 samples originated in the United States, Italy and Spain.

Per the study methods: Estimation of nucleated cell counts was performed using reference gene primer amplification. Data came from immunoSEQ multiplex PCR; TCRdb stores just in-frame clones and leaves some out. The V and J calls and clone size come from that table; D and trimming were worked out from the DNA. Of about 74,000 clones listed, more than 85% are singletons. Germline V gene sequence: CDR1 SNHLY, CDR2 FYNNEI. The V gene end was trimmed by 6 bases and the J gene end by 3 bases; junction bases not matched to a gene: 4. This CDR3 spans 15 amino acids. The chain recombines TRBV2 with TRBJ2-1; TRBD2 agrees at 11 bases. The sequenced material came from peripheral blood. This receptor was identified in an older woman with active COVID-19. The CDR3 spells CASRSGTSGYNEQFF. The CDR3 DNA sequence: TGTGCCAGCAGATCCGGGACTAGCGGCTACAATGAGCAGTTCTTC.